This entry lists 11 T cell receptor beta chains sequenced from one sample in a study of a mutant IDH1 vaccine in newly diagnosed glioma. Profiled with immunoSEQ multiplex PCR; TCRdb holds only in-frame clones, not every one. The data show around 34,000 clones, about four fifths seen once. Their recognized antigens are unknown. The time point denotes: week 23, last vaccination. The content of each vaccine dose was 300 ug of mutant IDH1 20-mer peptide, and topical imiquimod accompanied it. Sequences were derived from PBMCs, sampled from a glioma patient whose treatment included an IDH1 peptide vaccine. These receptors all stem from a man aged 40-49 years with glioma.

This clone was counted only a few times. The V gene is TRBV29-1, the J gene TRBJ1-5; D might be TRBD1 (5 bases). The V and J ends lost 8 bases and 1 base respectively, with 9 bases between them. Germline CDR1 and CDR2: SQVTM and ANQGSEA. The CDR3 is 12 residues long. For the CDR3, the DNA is TGCAGCTTCGCAGGGAGCAATCAGCCCCAGCATTTT. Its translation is CSFAGSNQPQHF.

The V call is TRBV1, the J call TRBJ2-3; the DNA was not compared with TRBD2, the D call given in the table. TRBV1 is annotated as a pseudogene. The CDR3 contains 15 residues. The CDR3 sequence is CTSSRQRGGTDTQYF. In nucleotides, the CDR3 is TGCACCAGCAGCCGCCAGCGGGGGGGCACAGATACGCAGTATTTT.

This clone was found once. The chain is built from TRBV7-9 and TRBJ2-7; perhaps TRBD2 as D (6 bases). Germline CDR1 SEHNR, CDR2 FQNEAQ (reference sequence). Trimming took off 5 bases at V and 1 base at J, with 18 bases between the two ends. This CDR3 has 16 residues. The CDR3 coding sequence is TGTGCCAGCAGCCCCCTGGGGGGAGTCGGGTCCTACGAGCAGTACTTC. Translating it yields CASSPLGGVGSYEQYF.

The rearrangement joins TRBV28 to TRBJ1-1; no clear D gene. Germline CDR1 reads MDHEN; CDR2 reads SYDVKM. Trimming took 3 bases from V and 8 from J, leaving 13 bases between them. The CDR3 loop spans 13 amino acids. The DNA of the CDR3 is TGTGCCAGCAGTTTGACCGGCCGAGGGGAAGCTTTCTTT. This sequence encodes CASSLTGRGEAFF.

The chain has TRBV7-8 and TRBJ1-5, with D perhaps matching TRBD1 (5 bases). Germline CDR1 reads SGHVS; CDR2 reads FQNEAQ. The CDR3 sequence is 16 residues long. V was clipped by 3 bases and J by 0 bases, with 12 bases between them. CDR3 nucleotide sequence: TGTGCCAGCAGCTTTTTCCCAGGGAGTAGCAATCAGCCCCAGCATTTT. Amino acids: CASSFFPGSSNQPQHF.

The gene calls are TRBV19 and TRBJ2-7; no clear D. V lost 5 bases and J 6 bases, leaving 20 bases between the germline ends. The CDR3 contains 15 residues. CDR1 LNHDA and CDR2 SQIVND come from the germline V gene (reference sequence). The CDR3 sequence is CASSPTWALSLEQYF. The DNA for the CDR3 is TGTGCCAGTAGTCCTACTTGGGCCCTCTCTCTCGAGCAGTACTTC.

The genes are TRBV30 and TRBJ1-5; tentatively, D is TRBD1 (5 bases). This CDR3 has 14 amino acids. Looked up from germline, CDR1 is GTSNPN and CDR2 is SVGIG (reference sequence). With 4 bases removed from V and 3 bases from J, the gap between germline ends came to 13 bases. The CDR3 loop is CAWIGQGNNQPQHF. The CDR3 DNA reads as TGTGCCTGGATTGGTCAGGGAAACAATCAGCCCCAGCATTTT.

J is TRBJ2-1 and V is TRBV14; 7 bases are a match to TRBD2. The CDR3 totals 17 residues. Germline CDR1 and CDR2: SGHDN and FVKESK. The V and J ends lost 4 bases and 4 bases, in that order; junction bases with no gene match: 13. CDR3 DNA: TGTGCCAGCAGCCCCTCACTACTTAAGCGGGAATACAATGAGCAGTTCTTC. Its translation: CASSPSLLKREYNEQFF.

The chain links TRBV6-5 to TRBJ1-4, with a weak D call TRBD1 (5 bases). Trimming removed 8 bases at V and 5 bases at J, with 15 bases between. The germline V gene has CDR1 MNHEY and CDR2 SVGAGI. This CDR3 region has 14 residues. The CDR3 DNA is TGTGCCAGCGGGGGGGGACTGAGGAATGAAAAACTGTTTTTT. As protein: CASGGGLRNEKLFF.

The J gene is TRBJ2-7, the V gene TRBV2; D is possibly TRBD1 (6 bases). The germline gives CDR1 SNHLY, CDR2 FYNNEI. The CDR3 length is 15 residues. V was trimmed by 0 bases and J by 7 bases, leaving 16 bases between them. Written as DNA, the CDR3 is TGTGCCAGCAGTGAAGCCGGAACAGCAGGGGCTGAGCAGTACTTC. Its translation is CASSEAGTAGAEQYF.

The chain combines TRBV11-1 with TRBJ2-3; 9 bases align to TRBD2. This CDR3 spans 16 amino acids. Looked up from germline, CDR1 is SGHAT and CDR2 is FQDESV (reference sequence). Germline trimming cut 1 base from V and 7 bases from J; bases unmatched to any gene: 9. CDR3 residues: CASSLDPGLALNTQYF. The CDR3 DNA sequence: TGTGCCAGCAGCTTAGACCCCGGACTAGCGTTGAATACGCAGTATTTT. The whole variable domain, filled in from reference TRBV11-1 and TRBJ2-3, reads EAEVAQSPRYKITEKSQAVAFWCDPISGHATLYWYRQILGQGPELLVQFQDESVVDDSQLPKDRFSAERLKGVDSTLKIQPAELGDSAMYLCASSLDPGLALNTQYFGPGTRLTVL.